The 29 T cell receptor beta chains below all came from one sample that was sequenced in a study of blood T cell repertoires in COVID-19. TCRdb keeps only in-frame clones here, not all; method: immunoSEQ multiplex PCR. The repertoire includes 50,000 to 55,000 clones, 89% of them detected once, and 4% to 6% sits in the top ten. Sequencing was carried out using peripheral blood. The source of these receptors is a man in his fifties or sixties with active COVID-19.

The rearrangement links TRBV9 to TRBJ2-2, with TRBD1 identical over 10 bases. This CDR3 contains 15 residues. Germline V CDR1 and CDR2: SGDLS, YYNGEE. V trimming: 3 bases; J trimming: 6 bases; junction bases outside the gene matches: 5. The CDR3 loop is CASSGRQGASGELFF. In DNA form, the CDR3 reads TGTGCCAGCAGCGGCCGACAGGGGGCGTCCGGGGAGCTGTTTTTT.

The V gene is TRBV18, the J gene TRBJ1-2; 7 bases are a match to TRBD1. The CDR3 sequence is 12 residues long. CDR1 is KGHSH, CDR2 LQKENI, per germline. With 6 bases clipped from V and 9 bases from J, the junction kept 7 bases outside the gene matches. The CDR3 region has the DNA TGTGCCAGCTCGCCCACAGGGGATCGCTACACCTTC. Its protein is CASSPTGDRYTF.

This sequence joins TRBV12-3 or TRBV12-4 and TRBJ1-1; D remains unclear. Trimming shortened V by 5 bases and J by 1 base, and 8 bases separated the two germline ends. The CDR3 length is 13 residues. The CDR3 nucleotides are TGTGCCAGCAGTGGAGGATCGAACACTGAAGCTTTCTTT. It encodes CASSGGSNTEAFF.

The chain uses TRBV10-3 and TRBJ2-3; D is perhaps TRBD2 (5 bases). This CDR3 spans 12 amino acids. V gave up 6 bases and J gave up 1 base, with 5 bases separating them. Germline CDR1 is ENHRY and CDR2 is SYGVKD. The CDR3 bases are TGTGCCATCAGCGGGGGCACAGATACGCAGTATTTT. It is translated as CAISGGTDTQYF.

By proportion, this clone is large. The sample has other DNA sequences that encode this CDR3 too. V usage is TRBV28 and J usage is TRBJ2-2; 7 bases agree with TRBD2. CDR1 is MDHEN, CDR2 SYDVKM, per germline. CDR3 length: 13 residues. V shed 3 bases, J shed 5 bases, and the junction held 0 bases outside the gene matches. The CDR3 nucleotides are TGTGCCAGCAGTTTGCGGGGGACCGGGGAGCTGTTTTTT. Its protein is CASSLRGTGELFF.

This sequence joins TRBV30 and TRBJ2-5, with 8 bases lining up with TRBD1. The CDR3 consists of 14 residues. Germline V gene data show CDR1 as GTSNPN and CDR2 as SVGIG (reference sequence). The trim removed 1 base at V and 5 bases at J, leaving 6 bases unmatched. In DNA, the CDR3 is TGTGCCTGGAGTGAAGGAGGACAGGGCGAGACCCAGTACTTC. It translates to CAWSEGGQGETQYF. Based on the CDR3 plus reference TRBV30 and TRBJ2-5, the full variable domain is SQTIHQWPATLVQPVGSPLSLECTVEGTSNPNLYWYRQAAGRGLQLLFYSVGIGQISSEVPQNLSASRPQDRQFILSSKKLLLSDSGFYLCAWSEGGQGETQYFGPGTRLLVL.

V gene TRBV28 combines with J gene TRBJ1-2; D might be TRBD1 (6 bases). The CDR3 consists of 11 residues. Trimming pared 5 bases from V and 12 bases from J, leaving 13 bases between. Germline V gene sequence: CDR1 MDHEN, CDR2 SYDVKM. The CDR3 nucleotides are TGTGCCAGCAGTAATCTACAGGGTAACACCTTC. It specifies CASSNLQGNTF.

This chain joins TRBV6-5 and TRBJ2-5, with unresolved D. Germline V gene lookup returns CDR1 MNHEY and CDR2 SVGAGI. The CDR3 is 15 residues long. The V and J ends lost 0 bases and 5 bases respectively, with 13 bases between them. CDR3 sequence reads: CASSYSTWVAETQYF. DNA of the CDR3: TGTGCCAGCAGTTACTCGACATGGGTGGCGGAGACCCAGTACTTC.

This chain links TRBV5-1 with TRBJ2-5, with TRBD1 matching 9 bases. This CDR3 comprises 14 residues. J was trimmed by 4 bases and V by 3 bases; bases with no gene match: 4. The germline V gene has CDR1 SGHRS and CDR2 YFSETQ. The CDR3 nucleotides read TGCGCCAGCAGCTCCTGGACAGGGGCAGAGACCCAGTACTTC. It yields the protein CASSSWTGAETQYF.

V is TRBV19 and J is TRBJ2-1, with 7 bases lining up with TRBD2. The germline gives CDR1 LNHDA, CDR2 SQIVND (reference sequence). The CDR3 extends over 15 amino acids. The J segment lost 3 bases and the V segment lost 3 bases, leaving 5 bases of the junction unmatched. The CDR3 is CASSIWEGLYNEQFF. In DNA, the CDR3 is TGTGCCAGTAGTATCTGGGAGGGCCTCTACAATGAGCAGTTCTTC.

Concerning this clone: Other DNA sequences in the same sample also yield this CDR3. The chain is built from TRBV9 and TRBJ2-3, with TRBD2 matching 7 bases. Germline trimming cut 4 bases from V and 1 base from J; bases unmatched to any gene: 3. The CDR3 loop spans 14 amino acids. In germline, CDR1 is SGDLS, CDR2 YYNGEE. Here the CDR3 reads CASSLTSGTDTQYF. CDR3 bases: TGTGCCAGCAGCCTAACTAGCGGCACAGATACGCAGTATTTT.

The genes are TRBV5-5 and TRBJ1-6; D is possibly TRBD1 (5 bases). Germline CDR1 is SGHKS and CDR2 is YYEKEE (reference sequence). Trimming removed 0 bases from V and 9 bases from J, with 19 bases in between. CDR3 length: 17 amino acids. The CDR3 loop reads CASSLGTEGRFSSPLHF. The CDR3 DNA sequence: TGTGCCAGCAGCTTGGGTACGGAGGGGCGGTTTTCTTCACCCCTCCACTTT.

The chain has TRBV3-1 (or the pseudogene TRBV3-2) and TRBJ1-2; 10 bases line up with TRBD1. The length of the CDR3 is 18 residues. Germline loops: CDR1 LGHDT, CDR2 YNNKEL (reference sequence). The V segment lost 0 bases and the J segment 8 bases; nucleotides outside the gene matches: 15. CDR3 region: CASSQDHRRQGAPEGYTF. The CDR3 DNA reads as TGTGCCAGCAGCCAAGATCATCGACGACAGGGGGCCCCGGAGGGCTACACCTTC.

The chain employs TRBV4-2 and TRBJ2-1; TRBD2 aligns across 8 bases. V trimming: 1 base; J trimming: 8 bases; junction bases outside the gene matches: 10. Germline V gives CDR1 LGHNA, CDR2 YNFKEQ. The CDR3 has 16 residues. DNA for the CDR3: TGTGCCAGCAGCCAAGGTTCCAGCGGGAGTTTGGATGAGCAGTTCTTC. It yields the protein CASSQGSSGSLDEQFF.

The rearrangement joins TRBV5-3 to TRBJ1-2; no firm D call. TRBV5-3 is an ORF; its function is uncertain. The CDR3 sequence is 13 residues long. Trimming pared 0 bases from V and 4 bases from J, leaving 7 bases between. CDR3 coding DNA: TGTGCCAGAAGCTTGGTTTGTAGCTATGGCTACACCTTC. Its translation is CARSLVCSYGYTF.

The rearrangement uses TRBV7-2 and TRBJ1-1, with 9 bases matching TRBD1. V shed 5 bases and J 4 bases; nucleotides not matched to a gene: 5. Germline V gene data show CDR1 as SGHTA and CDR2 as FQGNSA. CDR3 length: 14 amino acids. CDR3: CASSQQGASTEAFF. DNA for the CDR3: TGTGCCAGCAGCCAACAGGGGGCGAGCACTGAAGCTTTCTTT.

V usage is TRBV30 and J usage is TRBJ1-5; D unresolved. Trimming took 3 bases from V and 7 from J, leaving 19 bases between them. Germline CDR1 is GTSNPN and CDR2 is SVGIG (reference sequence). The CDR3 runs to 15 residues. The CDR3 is CAWSPRVREGQPQHF. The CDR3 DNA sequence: TGTGCCTGGAGCCCTCGCGTAAGGGAGGGACAGCCCCAGCATTTT.

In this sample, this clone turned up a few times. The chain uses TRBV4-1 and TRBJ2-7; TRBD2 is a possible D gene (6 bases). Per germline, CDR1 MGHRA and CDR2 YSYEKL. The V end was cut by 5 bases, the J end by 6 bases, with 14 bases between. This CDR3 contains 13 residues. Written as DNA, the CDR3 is TGCGCCAGCAGCGTCCTAGAGACTAGCGAGCAGTACTTC. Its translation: CASSVLETSEQYF.

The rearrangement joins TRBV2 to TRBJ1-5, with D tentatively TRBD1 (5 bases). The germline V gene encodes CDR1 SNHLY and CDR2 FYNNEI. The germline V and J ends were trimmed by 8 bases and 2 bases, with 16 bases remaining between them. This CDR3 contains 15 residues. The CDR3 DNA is TGTGCCAGCTCGGGGGGTAGTAATGGCAATCAGCCCCAGCATTTT. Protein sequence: CASSGGSNGNQPQHF.

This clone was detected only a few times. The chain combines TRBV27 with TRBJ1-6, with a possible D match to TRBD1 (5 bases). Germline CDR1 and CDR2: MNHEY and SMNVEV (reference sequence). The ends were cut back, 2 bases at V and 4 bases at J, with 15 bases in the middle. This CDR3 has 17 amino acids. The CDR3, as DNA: TGTGCCAGCAGTTTACGCGTCGGGCAGGGTTATAATTCACCCCTCCACTTT. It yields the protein CASSLRVGQGYNSPLHF.

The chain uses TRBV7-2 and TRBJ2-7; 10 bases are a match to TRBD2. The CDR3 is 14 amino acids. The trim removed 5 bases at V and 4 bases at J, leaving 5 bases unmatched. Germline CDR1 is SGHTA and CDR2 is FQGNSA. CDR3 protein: CASSPLAGVYEQYF. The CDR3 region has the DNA TGTGCCAGCAGCCCTCTAGCGGGAGTTTACGAGCAGTACTTC.

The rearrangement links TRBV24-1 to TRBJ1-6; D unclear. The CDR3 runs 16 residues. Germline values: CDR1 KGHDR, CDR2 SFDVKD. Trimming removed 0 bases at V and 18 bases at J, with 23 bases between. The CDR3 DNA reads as TGTGCCACCAGTGATTTGCATTGCGCCGGGTGGAGGTTCCCCCACTTT. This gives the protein CATSDLHCAGWRFPHF.

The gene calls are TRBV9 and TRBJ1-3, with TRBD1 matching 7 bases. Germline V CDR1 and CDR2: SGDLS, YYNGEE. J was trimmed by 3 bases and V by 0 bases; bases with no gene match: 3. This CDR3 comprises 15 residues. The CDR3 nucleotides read TGTGCCAGCAGCGTAGGGACAGGCGTTGGAAACACCATATATTTT. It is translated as CASSVGTGVGNTIYF.

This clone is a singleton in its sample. The CDR3 is CASSSSLAGGSYEQYF. The CDR3, as DNA: TGTGCCAGCAGCTCATCCCTAGCGGGAGGCTCGTACGAGCAGTACTTC. J is TRBJ2-7 and V is TRBV7-2; 11 nucleotides align to TRBD2. This CDR3 comprises 16 residues. The germline V gene has CDR1 SGHTA and CDR2 FQGNSA. The V gene end was trimmed by 4 bases and the J gene end by 4 bases; junction bases not matched to a gene: 9.

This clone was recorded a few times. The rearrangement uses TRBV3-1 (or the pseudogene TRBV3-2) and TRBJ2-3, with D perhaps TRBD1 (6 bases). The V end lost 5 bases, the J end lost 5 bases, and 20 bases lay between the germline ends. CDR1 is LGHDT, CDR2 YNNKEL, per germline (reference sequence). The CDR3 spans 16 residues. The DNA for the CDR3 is TGTGCCAGCAGCTTAAGACAGGTCGTGGCTGGAGATACGCAGTATTTT. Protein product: CASSLRQVVAGDTQYF.

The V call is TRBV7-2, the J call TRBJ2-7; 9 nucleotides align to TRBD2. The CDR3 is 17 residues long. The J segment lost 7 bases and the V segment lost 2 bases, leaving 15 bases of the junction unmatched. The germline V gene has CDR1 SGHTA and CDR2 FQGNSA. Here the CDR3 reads CASSLRPGASGIKEQYF. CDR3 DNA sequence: TGTGCCAGCAGCTTAAGACCTGGCGCTAGCGGGATAAAGGAGCAGTACTTC.

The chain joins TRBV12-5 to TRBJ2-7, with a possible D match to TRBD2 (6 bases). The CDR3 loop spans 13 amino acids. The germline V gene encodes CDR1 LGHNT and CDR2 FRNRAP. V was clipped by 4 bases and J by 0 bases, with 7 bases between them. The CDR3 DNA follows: TGTGCTAGTGGTTGGGACTTCTCCTACGAGCAGTACTTC. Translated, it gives CASGWDFSYEQYF.

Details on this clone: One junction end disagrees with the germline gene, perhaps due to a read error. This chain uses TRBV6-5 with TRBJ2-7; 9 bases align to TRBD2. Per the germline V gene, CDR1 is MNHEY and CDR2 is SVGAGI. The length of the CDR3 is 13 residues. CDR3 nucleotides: TGTGCCAGCAATAGTAGCGGGAGCGCCGGGCGAAGCTTC. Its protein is CASNSSGSAGRSF.

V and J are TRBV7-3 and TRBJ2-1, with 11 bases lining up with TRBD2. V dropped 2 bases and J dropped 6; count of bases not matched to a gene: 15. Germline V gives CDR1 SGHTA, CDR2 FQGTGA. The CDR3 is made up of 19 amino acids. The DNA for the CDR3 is TGTGCCAGCAGCTTATCCTCTACTTTACTAGCGGGAGAGGGCAATGAGCAGTTCTTC. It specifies CASSLSSTLLAGEGNEQFF.